This TCR beta chain was retrieved from a study of graft-versus-host responses after intestinal transplantation. Study at large: Among the recipients, transplants were multivisceral, liver-intestinal, or isolated intestinal. Induction using anti-thymocyte globulin, followed by tacrolimus and steroids for two to four years, was given to all recipients. Study-wide points: Recipient marrow held GvH clones, some first seen in ileum or blood.

The germline V gene has CDR1 SQVTM and CDR2 ANQGSEA. The CDR3 is 13 residues long. Trimming removed 5 bases from V and 2 bases from J, with 13 bases in between. Profiled with immunoSEQ multiplex PCR; TCRdb holds only in-frame clones, not every one. The table records some 90,000 clones, 85% to 95% of them present only once. Notes on this clone: Its matching antigen is unknown.

This TCR was sampled from a human donor who was the organ donor for an intestinal transplant. The sample consisted of unstimulated CD8+ T cells sorted from spleen or lymph node cells, taken before transplant. V is TRBV29-1 and J is TRBJ2-7; TRBD2 is a possible D gene (5 bases). The CDR3: CSVHLGETYEQYF. In DNA, the CDR3 is TGCAGCGTTCATTTGGGAGAAACCTACGAGCAGTACTTC.